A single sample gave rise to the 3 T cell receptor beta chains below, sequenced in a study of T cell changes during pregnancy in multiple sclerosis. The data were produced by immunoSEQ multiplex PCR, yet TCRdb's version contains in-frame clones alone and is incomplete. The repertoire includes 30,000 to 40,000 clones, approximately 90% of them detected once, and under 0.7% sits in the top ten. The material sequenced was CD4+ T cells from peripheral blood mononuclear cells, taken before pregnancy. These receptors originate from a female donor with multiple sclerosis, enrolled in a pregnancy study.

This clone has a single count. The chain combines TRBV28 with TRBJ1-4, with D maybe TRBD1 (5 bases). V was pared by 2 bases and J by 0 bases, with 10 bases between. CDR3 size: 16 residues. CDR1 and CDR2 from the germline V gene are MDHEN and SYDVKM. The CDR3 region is CASSLVGHTTNEKLFF. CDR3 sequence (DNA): TGTGCCAGCAGTTTAGTGGGGCACACAACTAATGAAAAACTGTTTTTT.

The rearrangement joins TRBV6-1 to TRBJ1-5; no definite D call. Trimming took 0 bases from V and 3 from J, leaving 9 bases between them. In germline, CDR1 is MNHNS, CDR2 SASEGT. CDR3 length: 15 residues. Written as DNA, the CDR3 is TGTGCCAGCAGTGAAGCTGGGCAGTACAATCAGCCCCAGCATTTT. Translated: CASSEAGQYNQPQHF.

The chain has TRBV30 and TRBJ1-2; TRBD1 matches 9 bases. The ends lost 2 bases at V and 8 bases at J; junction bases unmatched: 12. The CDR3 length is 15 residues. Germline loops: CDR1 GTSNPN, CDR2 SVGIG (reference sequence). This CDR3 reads CAWSPGTGISRGYTF. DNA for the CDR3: TGTGCCTGGAGTCCTGGGACAGGGATTAGTCGCGGCTACACCTTC.